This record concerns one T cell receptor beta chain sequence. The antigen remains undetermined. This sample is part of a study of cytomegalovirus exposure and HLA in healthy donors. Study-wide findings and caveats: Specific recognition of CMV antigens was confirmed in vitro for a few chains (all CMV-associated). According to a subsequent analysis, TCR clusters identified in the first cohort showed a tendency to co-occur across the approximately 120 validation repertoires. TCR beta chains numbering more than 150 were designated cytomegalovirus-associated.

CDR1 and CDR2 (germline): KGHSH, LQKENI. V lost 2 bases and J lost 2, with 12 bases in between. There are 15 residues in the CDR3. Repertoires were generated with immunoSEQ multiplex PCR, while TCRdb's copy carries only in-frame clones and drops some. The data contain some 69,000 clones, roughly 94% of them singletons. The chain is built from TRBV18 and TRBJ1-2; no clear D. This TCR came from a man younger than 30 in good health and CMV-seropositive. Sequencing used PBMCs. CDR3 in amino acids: CASSPSPGENYGYTF. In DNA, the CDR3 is TGTGCCAGCTCACCATCACCCGGGGAAAACTATGGCTACACCTTC.